This T cell receptor beta chain emerged from a study of T cell clones after liver transplantation. Looking at the study overall: Post-transplant blood was tracked for graft-donor-reactive T cell clones identified in a pre-transplant mixed lymphocyte reaction. At least one year of complete immunosuppression withdrawal without enzymes over twice normal defined tolerance. Study conclusions and caveats: A larger donor-reactive than third-party decline suggested partial antigen-specific deletion. Post-transplant, graft-donor-reactive CD4 TCRbeta sequences in blood dropped significantly in 5 of 8 subjects.

Regarding this clone: Its antigen is unidentified.

The CDR3 sequence is 14 residues long. The trim removed 4 bases at V and 4 bases at J, leaving 4 bases unmatched. CDR1 and CDR2 (germline): MNHEY, SVGAGI. Generated by immunoSEQ multiplex PCR, the TCRdb table keeps only in-frame clones and is missing some. Among tens of thousands of clones listed, roughly 80% were seen once. This TCR was sampled from a human patient who received a liver transplant. Some of the T cells may derive from the graft donor. The chain joins TRBV6-5 to TRBJ1-5; TRBD1 matches 7 bases. The source material was CD4+ T cells from blood, sampled at the 22-month timepoint. CDR3 sequence reads: CASSSPGQNQPQHF. In nucleotides, the CDR3 is TGTGCCAGCAGTTCCCCGGGACAGAATCAGCCCCAGCATTTT.